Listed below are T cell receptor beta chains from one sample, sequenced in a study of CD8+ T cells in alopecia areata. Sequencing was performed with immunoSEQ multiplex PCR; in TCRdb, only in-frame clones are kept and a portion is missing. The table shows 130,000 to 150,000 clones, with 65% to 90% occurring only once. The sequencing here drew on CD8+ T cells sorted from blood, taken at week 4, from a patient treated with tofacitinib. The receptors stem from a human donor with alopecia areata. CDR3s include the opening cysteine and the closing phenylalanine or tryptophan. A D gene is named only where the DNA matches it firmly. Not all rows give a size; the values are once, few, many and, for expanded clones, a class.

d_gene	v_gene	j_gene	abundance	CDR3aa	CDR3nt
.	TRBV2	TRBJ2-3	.	CASSGMDRIDTDTQYF	TGTGCCAGCAGTGGCATGGACAGAATTGACACAGATACGCAGTATTTT
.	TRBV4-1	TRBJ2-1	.	CASSQDRAGNEQFF	TGCGCCAGCAGCCAGGACAGAGCGGGAAATGAGCAGTTCTTC
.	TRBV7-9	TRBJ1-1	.	CAIDSSEAFF	TGTGCCATTGACAGCTCTGAAGCTTTCTTT
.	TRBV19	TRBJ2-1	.	CASSSWMSTYNEQFF	TGTGCCAGTAGTTCCTGGATGTCGACCTACAATGAGCAGTTCTTC
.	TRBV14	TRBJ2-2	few	CASSPQSPDTGELFF	TGTGCCAGCAGCCCCCAGTCCCCCGACACCGGGGAGCTGTTTTTT
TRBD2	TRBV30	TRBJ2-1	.	CAWIPSGGALEQFF	TGTGCCTGGATACCCAGCGGGGGGGCACTTGAGCAGTTCTTC
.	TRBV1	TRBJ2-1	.	CTSSATSGYNEQFF	TGCACCAGCAGCGCTACTAGCGGATACAATGAGCAGTTCTTC
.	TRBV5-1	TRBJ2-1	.	CATNVEGGSSYNEQFF	TGCGCCACCAATGTTGAAGGGGGGAGCTCCTACAATGAGCAGTTCTTC
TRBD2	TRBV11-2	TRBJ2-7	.	CASSLGSLTSGHTYEQYF	TGTGCCAGCAGCTTAGGGTCCTTGACTAGCGGGCACACCTACGAGCAGTACTTC
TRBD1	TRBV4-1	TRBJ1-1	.	CASSQGVQGETEAFF	TGCGCCAGCAGCCAAGGAGTACAGGGGGAGACTGAAGCTTTCTTT
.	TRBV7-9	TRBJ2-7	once	CASSSPIPLTGAYEQYF	TGTGCCAGCAGCTCTCCGATCCCCTTGACAGGAGCCTACGAGCAGTACTTC
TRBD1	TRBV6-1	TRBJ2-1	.	CASINRGGYNEQFF	TGTGCCAGCATTAACAGGGGCGGGTACAATGAGCAGTTCTTC
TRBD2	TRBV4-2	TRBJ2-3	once	CASSQEIAGITDTQYF	TGTGCCAGCAGCCAAGAGATAGCGGGGATCACAGATACGCAGTATTTT
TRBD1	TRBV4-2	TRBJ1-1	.	CASQGEGTDEAFF	TGTGCCAGCCAGGGGGAGGGGACAGATGAAGCTTTCTTT
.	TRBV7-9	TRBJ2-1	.	CASNGQGGNEQFF	TGTGCCAGCAATGGACAGGGAGGGAATGAGCAGTTCTTC
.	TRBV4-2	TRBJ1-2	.	CASSQDGRSYTF	TGTGCCAGCAGCCAAGATGGGAGGAGCTACACCTTC
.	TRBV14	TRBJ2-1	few	CASSLTGTRVNEQFF	TGTGCCAGCAGCTTGACAGGGACTCGGGTTAATGAGCAGTTCTTC
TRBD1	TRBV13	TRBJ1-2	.	CASSEPGQGHGYTF	TGTGCCAGCAGCGAACCTGGACAGGGGCATGGCTACACCTTC
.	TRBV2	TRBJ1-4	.	CASSEGVGEKLFF	TGTGCCAGCAGTGAAGGGGTGGGAGAAAAACTGTTTTTT
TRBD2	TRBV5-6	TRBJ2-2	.	CASSTGLADTELFF	TGTGCCAGCAGCACGGGACTAGCGGACACGGAGCTGTTTTTT
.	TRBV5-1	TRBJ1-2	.	CASSPTTEHGYTF	TGCGCCAGCAGCCCTACGACAGAACATGGCTACACCTTC
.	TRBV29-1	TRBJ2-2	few	CSVVSPNTGELFF	TGCAGCGTTGTAAGTCCGAACACCGGGGAGCTGTTTTTT
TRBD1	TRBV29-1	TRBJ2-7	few	CSVEGMTGMGEYEQYF	TGCAGCGTTGAAGGGATGACAGGGATGGGGGAATACGAGCAGTACTTC
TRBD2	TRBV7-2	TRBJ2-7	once	CASSLSDRGVPPSYEQYF	TGTGCCAGCAGCTTATCGGATCGGGGGGTGCCTCCTTCCTACGAGCAGTACTTC
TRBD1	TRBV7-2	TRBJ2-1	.	CASSPWTGGYNEQFF	TGTGCCAGCAGCCCGTGGACAGGGGGCTACAATGAGCAGTTCTTC
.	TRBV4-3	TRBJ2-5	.	CASSQDRTVQETQYF	TGCGCCAGCAGCCAAGATAGAACGGTCCAAGAGACCCAGTACTTC
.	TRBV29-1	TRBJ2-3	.	CSVEGGTEDTQYF	TGCAGCGTTGAAGGCGGGACAGAAGATACGCAGTATTTT
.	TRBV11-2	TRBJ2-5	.	CASSFELQETQYF	TGTGCCAGCAGCTTTGAGTTACAAGAGACCCAGTACTTC
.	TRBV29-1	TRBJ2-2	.	CSVEQVAGELFF	TGCAGCGTTGAACAGGTGGCCGGGGAGCTGTTTTTT
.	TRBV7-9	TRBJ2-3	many	CASSPEIYEDTQYF	TGTGCCAGCAGCCCCGAGATCTACGAAGATACGCAGTATTTT
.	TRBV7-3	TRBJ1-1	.	CASSLALGSGAEAFF	TGTGCCAGCAGCTTAGCTTTAGGGTCGGGCGCTGAAGCTTTCTTT
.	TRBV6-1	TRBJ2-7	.	CASSDTDEQYF	TGTGCCAGCAGTGACACCGACGAGCAGTACTTC